This T cell receptor (beta chain) emerged from a study of cytomegalovirus exposure and HLA in healthy donors. Study results and limitations: In a later analysis, an Asian-associated ancestry cluster reportedly showed fewer N-insertions than the roughly 710-donor mean.

Germline V gene lookup returns CDR1 MGHDK and CDR2 SYGVNS. The CDR3 totals 15 residues. Trimming removed 0 bases at V and 1 base at J, with 9 bases between. As concerns this clone: The target antigen is unknown.

Primers included in the PCR were 60 Vbeta and 13 Jbeta primers. The data were produced by immunoSEQ multiplex PCR, yet TCRdb's version contains in-frame clones alone and is incomplete. The sample contains around 170,000 clones, around 86% of which appear only once. V and J are TRBV25-1 and TRBJ2-5; D gene uncertain. This sequence was found in a woman under 30 in good health and CMV-seronegative. The sequencing sample was made of PBMCs. The CDR3 spells CASSEYTAGQETQYF. CDR3 in DNA: TGTGCCAGCAGTGAATATACGGCAGGCCAAGAGACCCAGTACTTC.